Sequencing of this T cell receptor (beta chain) was carried out in a study of blood T cell repertoires in COVID-19 (TCRdb year 2020). Regarding the study in general: Collaborator samples came from the United States, Italy and Spain and covered acute and convalescent phases of COVID-19. HLA class I and class II types, where available, came from metadata supplied by the sample provider rather than from assay-based typing. Nearly every sample came with metadata listing a de-identified subject ID, COVID-19 status, age in years and sex. The material from the prospective study consisted of cDNA or gDNA derived from T cells, B-cell-depleted T cells, or PBMCs. Samples were obtained from the ongoing ImmuneRACE study (first 160 participants) and from over 1,000 subjects provided by 6 global collaborators. The repertoires were released in a freely available public database meant as a resource for research on the immune response to SARS-CoV-2. Deeply sampled blood TCRbeta repertoires from subjects exposed to, actively infected with, or recovered from COVID-19 were included in the dataset. Findings and caveats that apply to the study as a whole: How much clinical and demographic metadata was included differed by source and by participant, and the metadata was provided uncurated.

The immunoSEQ Assay, a bias-controlled multiplex PCR, was used to amplify TCRbeta CDR3 regions from genomic DNA. Processing in the source paper ran as follows. The number of nucleated cells in each sample was estimated from the amplification of reference gene primers within the assay. Sequence reads were collapsed and filtered to measure the absolute abundance of every unique TCRbeta CDR3 rearrangement. For each sample, productive Simpson clonality was calculated as the square root of Simpson's diversity index across productive rearrangements. Not all clones reach the TCRdb copy of this immuneACCESS table, which keeps in-frame sequences only. Checked studies attribute under half of the gap to unresolved V genes and leave the rest unexplained. V and J calls and clone size are given by that table; D and trimming were obtained from the DNA. For this sample the table gives some 70,000 clones, of which approximately 92% were detected only once. The leading ten clones occupy 2.7% of the sample.

Including cysteine and phenylalanine, the CDR3 has 17 amino acids. Left in the record is the CDR3 DNA by itself, 51 bases read in frame from the first base. CDR1 and CDR2 are read off the germline V gene as LGHNA and YSLEER. After removal of 1 base from V and 0 bases from J, the junction retains 8 bases not matched to a gene. On this clone itself: What this receptor recognizes is not known. Within one base of it there is no much larger clone, and no base qualities were kept.

Whole blood was collected in K2EDTA tubes by collaborating institutions according to the institutions' own protocols. For TCRbeta analysis, collaborators shipped samples as frozen whole blood, isolated PBMCs, or DNA extracted from either of those sample types. The chain uses TRBV4-3 and TRBJ2-7; 8 central nucleotides agree with TRBD2. The source is a man in his fifties with acute or convalescent COVID-19. The sequenced sample was peripheral blood. The sequenced DNA: TGCGCCAGCAGCCAAGCCCCGGGGGGGGCGGACTCCTACGAGCAGTACTTC. This gives the protein CASSQAPGGADSYEQYF.